What follows are 17 T cell receptor beta chains derived from one specimen sequenced in a study of shared clonotypes between healthy human individuals. Libraries were prepared by immunoSEQ multiplex PCR; TCRdb keeps only in-frame clonotypes and omits some of them. Altogether 1,400,000 or so clones are present, around 98.5% being singletons, with the ten largest covering 0.36%. The sequenced material came from naive CD4+ T cells sorted from blood. Subset: CD45RA+ positively selected. Receptors originate from a young man in good health.

The J gene is TRBJ2-1, the V gene TRBV14, with D possibly TRBD2 on 5 matching bases. Trimming cost V 4 bases and J 6 bases, with 19 bases left between them. CDR3 length: 16 residues. The V gene's germline CDR1 is SGHDN and CDR2 FVKESK. This chain's CDR3 is CASSLLPGSTANEQFF. CDR3 bases: TGTGCCAGCAGCCTTCTCCCGGGAAGTACCGCCAATGAGCAGTTCTTC. Based on the CDR3 plus reference TRBV14 and TRBJ2-1, the full variable domain is EAGVTQFPSHSVIEKGQTVTLRCDPISGHDNLYWYRRVMGKEIKFLLHFVKESKQDESGMPNNRFLAERTGGTYSTLKVQPAELEDSGVYFCASSLLPGSTANEQFFGPGTRLTVL.

The chain employs TRBV2 and TRBJ2-7, with D tentatively TRBD1 (6 bases). The V gene's germline CDR1 is SNHLY and CDR2 FYNNEI. V shed 9 bases and J shed 5 bases, with 11 bases lying between them. The CDR3 loop spans 11 amino acids. For the CDR3, the DNA is TGTGCCAGTACAGGGTTCGACGAGCAGTACTTC. It encodes CASTGFDEQYF.

The V gene is TRBV5-5, the J gene TRBJ2-3; 12 positions agree with TRBD2. Per the germline V gene, CDR1 is SGHKS and CDR2 is YYEKEE (reference sequence). After removal of 2 bases from V and 4 bases from J, the junction contained 5 bases not matched to a gene. The CDR3 extends over 16 amino acids. CDR3 in DNA: TGTGCCAGCAGCTTCAGACTAGCGGGAGTATCAGATACGCAGTATTTT. This sequence encodes CASSFRLAGVSDTQYF.

In regard to this clone: The same CDR3 can be traced to other DNA sequences in this sample. The chain joins TRBV11-2 to TRBJ2-1; 10 nucleotides match TRBD2. Germline CDR1 is SGHAT and CDR2 is FQNNGV. The CDR3 sequence is 15 residues long. Unmatched junction bases numbered 6, after V lost 6 bases and J lost 4 bases. The CDR3 reads CASSSGLADYNEQFF. As DNA, the CDR3 is TGTGCCAGCAGTTCCGGACTAGCGGATTACAATGAGCAGTTCTTC.

The chain joins TRBV28 to TRBJ2-7, with D possibly being TRBD1 (6 bases). CDR1 MDHEN and CDR2 SYDVKM come from the germline V gene. The CDR3 spans 14 residues. V lost 5 bases to trimming and J lost 6 bases, with 17 bases between them. CDR3 residues: CASSRRQETGEQYF. The CDR3 region has the DNA TGTGCCAGCAGTCGCCGACAGGAAACGGGCGAGCAGTACTTC.

The chain joins TRBV6-5 to TRBJ2-2, with 10 bases aligning to TRBD2. V trimming: 2 bases; J trimming: 4 bases; junction bases outside the gene matches: 1. The CDR3 spans 15 residues. CDR1 is MNHEY, CDR2 SVGAGI, per germline. The CDR3, as DNA: TGTGCCAGCAGTTACCTAGCGGGAGCCACCGGGGAGCTGTTTTTT. This codes for CASSYLAGATGELFF.

The chain uses TRBV25-1 and TRBJ2-3; 9 positions match TRBD2. The ends lost 0 bases at V and 1 base at J; junction bases unmatched: 5. Germline assignment: CDR1 MGHDK and CDR2 SYGVNS. The length of the CDR3 is 17 residues. This chain's CDR3 is CASSEYVLAGGTDTQYF. The CDR3 coding sequence is TGTGCCAGCAGTGAATATGTACTAGCGGGCGGCACAGATACGCAGTATTTT. Together with reference TRBV25-1 and TRBJ2-3, the CDR3 gives the full variable domain: EADIYQTPRYLVIGTGKKITLECSQTMGHDKMYWYQQDPGMELHLIHYSYGVNSTEKGDLSSESTVSRIRTEHFPLTLESARPSHTSQYLCASSEYVLAGGTDTQYFGPGTRLTVL.

Turning to this clone: Other DNA sequences in the sample encode the same CDR3. The gene calls are TRBV7-2 and TRBJ2-7; 11 bases line up with TRBD2. The CDR3 length is 15 residues. Germline lookup yields CDR1 SGHTA and CDR2 FQGNSA. V was clipped by 5 bases and J by 4 bases; unmatched bases: 7. CDR3 loop: CASSLLAGGTYEQYF. CDR3 in DNA: TGTGCCAGCAGCCTCCTAGCGGGAGGAACTTACGAGCAGTACTTC.

The chain couples TRBV15 to TRBJ2-4, with D possibly being TRBD1 (8 bases). The CDR3 covers 18 residues. V dropped 5 bases and J dropped 4 bases, with 24 bases sitting between them. Germline V CDR1 and CDR2: LNHNV, YYDKDF (reference sequence). CDR3 nucleotides: TGTGCCACCAGCGGAGGACAGGGATGGGAGCGGGGTAAAAACATTCAGTACTTC. Translating it yields CATSGGQGWERGKNIQYF.

This rearrangement joins TRBV6-5 to TRBJ2-1; no clear D gene. Deletions cut 6 bases from V and 5 bases from J, with 17 bases between. This CDR3 contains 15 residues. Germline V gene lookup returns CDR1 MNHEY and CDR2 SVGAGI. This chain's CDR3 is CASRSGWSGDNEQFF. CDR3 sequence (DNA): TGTGCCAGCAGGTCCGGTTGGTCAGGCGACAATGAGCAGTTCTTC.

The J gene is TRBJ1-1, the V gene TRBV7-3, with D uncertain. CDR1 SGHTA and CDR2 FQGTGA come from the germline V gene. The CDR3 totals 13 residues. V was pared by 5 bases and J by 0 bases, with 7 bases between. The CDR3 loop reads CASSAQMNTEAFF. CDR3 bases: TGTGCCAGCAGCGCACAAATGAACACTGAAGCTTTCTTT. The full variable domain, rest sourced from reference TRBV7-3 and TRBJ1-1, is GAGVSQTPSNKVTEKGKYVELRCDPISGHTALYWYRQSLGQGPEFLIYFQGTGAADDSGLPNDRFFAVRPEGSVSTLKIQRTERGDSAVYLCASSAQMNTEAFFGQGTRLTVV.

The chain is built from TRBV25-1 and TRBJ2-7; 9 positions match TRBD1. This CDR3 contains 15 residues. V trimming: 3 bases; J trimming: 3 bases; junction bases outside the gene matches: 6. Germline V lookup: CDR1 MGHDK, CDR2 SYGVNS. Here the CDR3 DNA reads TGTGCCAGCAGTGAGTCGGGGACAGGGTTCTACGAGCAGTACTTC. Its protein is CASSESGTGFYEQYF.

This chain uses TRBV5-8 with TRBJ2-7; D remains unclear. The CDR3 covers 12 residues. CDR1 and CDR2 from the germline V gene are SGHTS and YDEGEE. Trimming pared 4 bases from V and 2 bases from J, leaving 7 bases between. The CDR3 nucleotides are TGTGCCAGCAGCGGGGTGACCTACGAGCAGTACTTC. Translated: CASSGVTYEQYF.

J is TRBJ2-3 and V is TRBV5-1; TRBD1 matches 7 bases. In germline, CDR1 is SGHRS, CDR2 YFSETQ. The CDR3 runs 15 residues. V shed 1 base, J shed 4 bases, and the junction held 6 bases outside the gene matches. CDR3 in amino acids: CASSLQQGIADTQYF. Written as DNA, the CDR3 is TGCGCCAGCAGCTTGCAACAGGGGATCGCAGATACGCAGTATTTT.

V gene TRBV25-1 combines with J gene TRBJ1-1, with 7 nucleotides matching TRBD1. Trimming took 3 bases from V and 6 from J; bases not matched to a gene: 4. This CDR3 is built from 13 residues. Per germline, CDR1 MGHDK and CDR2 SYGVNS. The CDR3 region has the DNA TGTGCCAGCAGTGATCCGACAGGGCCTGAAGCTTTCTTT. Protein sequence: CASSDPTGPEAFF.

This clone was counted once. V usage is TRBV18 and J usage is TRBJ2-5, with TRBD1 identical over 12 bases. Germline V gene sequence: CDR1 KGHSH, CDR2 LQKENI. This CDR3 region has 15 residues. V lost 6 bases to trimming and J lost 1 base; unmatched junction nucleotides: 3. The CDR3 reads CASSRDRGLQETQYF. The CDR3 DNA reads as TGTGCCAGCTCCCGGGACAGGGGGCTCCAAGAGACCCAGTACTTC.

This clone has only a few counts. The chain joins TRBV2 to TRBJ1-5; D not certain. Looked up from germline, CDR1 is SNHLY and CDR2 is FYNNEI. The V end was cut by 5 bases, the J end by 1 base, with 9 bases between. The CDR3 covers 14 residues. CDR3 loop: CASSPGRSNQPQHF. The DNA for the CDR3 is TGTGCCAGCAGTCCCGGACGGAGCAATCAGCCCCAGCATTTT.